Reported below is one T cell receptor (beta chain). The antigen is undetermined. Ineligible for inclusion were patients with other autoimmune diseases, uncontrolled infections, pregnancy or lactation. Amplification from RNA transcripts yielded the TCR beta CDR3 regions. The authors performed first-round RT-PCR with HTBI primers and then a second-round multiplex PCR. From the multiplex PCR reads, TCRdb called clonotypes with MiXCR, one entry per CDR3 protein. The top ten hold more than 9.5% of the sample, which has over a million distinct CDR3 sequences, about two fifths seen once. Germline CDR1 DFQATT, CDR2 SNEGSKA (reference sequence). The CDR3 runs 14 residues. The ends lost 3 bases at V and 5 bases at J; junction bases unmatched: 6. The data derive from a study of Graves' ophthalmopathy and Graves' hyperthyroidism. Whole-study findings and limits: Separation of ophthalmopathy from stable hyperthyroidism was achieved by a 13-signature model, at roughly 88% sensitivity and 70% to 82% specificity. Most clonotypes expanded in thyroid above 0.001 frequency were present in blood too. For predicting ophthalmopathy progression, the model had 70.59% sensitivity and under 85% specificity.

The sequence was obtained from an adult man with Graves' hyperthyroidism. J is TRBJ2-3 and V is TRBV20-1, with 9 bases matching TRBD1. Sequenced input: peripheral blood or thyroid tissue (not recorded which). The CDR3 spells CSARIQGAGDTQYF. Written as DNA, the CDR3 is TGCAGTGCTAGGATACAGGGGGCAGGAGATACGCAGTATTTT.